Below are 27 T cell receptor beta chains sequenced from a single sample in a study of cytomegalovirus exposure and HLA in healthy donors. The PCR made use of 60 Vbeta and 13 Jbeta primers. The method was immunoSEQ multiplex PCR; TCRdb's version includes in-frame clones alone and lacks a portion of them. Here the sample spans around 300,000 clones, approximately 90% being singletons. The sample comprised PBMCs. The receptors derive from a woman in her late teens or twenties in good health and CMV-seronegative.

V gene TRBV14 combines with J gene TRBJ1-2; 9 bases fit TRBD1. The CDR3 contains 19 residues. J lost 4 bases, V lost 1 base, and 16 bases had no gene match. Germline CDR1 reads SGHDN; CDR2 reads FVKESK. The CDR3 reads CASSQAAGQGMVAVYGYTF. CDR3 sequence (DNA): TGTGCCAGCAGCCAAGCCGCAGGACAGGGGATGGTAGCAGTCTATGGCTACACCTTC. Full variable domain (remainder filled in from reference TRBV14 and TRBJ1-2): EAGVTQFPSHSVIEKGQTVTLRCDPISGHDNLYWYRRVMGKEIKFLLHFVKESKQDESGMPNNRFLAERTGGTYSTLKVQPAELEDSGVYFCASSQAAGQGMVAVYGYTFGSGTRLTVV.

The rearrangement joins TRBV11-2 to TRBJ1-2; D might be TRBD1 (6 bases). The germline V gene encodes CDR1 SGHAT and CDR2 FQNNGV. Trimming left V 0 bases short and J 0 bases short, with 14 bases between. CDR3 length: 17 amino acids. The CDR3 nucleotides read TGTGCCAGCAGCTTAGAGCCCAGGGGTACGACTAACTATGGCTACACCTTC. This codes for CASSLEPRGTTNYGYTF.

This rearrangement joins TRBV6-1 to TRBJ1-3; D gene ambiguous. The CDR3 runs 14 residues. The ends were cut back, 2 bases at V and 3 bases at J, with 8 bases in the middle. Looked up from germline, CDR1 is MNHNS and CDR2 is SASEGT. CDR3: CASSERGIGNTIYF. CDR3 DNA: TGTGCCAGCAGTGAAAGAGGGATTGGAAACACCATATATTTT.

This chain connects TRBV2 to TRBJ1-5, with D unresolved. There are 14 residues in the CDR3. CDR1 is SNHLY, CDR2 FYNNEI, per germline. Between the trimmed V and J ends, which lost 8 bases and 10 bases, there was a span of 21 bases. CDR3 nucleotides: TGTGCCAGCGGGGTATGGCGGGGTCCGCTTCCCCAGCATTTT. The encoded protein is CASGVWRGPLPQHF.

The chain joins TRBV6-1 to TRBJ1-2, with unresolved D. V was cut by 8 bases and J by 2 bases, with 12 bases left in between. The germline V gene encodes CDR1 MNHNS and CDR2 SASEGT. This CDR3 is 13 amino acids long. CDR3 coding DNA: TGTGCCAGCCAGAGGGCCCCAAACTATGGCTACACCTTC. It codes for CASQRAPNYGYTF.

This clone was counted once. CDR3 protein: CASSGTAPNTEAFF. CDR3 coding DNA: TGTGCCAGCAGTGGGACAGCGCCGAACACTGAAGCTTTCTTT. The rearrangement joins TRBV27 to TRBJ1-1; TRBD1 aligns across 7 bases. The ends lost 5 bases at V and 1 base at J; junction bases unmatched: 4. Germline CDR1 is MNHEY and CDR2 is SMNVEV (reference sequence). This CDR3 contains 14 residues.

The chain couples TRBV7-9 to TRBJ1-1, with a weak D call TRBD1 (6 bases). V was shortened by 5 bases and J by 3 bases, with 16 bases between the two germline ends. This CDR3 spans 15 amino acids. Germline V lookup: CDR1 SEHNR, CDR2 FQNEAQ (reference sequence). In DNA, the CDR3 is TGTGCCAGCAGCCACCCTGGGGGGGCGGACACTGAAGCTTTCTTT. This translates into CASSHPGGADTEAFF.

This chain uses TRBV19 with TRBJ1-1; 7 nucleotides align to TRBD1. CDR1 is LNHDA, CDR2 SQIVND, per germline (reference sequence). The CDR3 loop spans 13 amino acids. The junction had 7 bases not matched to a gene; V was cut back by 5 bases and J by 7 bases. The CDR3, as DNA: TGTGCCAGTAGTCCACAGGGGATCGATGAAGCTTTCTTT. Its translation: CASSPQGIDEAFF.

The chain joins TRBV2 to TRBJ1-5; tentatively, D is TRBD1 (5 bases). The CDR3 sequence is 16 residues long. The V gene lost 1 base and the J gene lost 6 bases, with 16 bases spanning the gap. In germline, CDR1 is SNHLY, CDR2 FYNNEI. The CDR3 sequence: CASSEVFGGGSQPQHF. In DNA form, the CDR3 reads TGTGCCAGCAGTGAAGTTTTCGGGGGTGGTAGTCAGCCCCAGCATTTT. Looking up the rest from reference TRBV2 and TRBJ1-5 gives the full variable domain: EPEVTQTPSHQVTQMGQEVILRCVPISNHLYFYWYRQILGQKVEFLVSFYNNEISEKSEIFDDQFSVERPDGSNFTLKIRSTKLEDSAMYFCASSEVFGGGSQPQHFGDGTRLSIL.

This chain links TRBV7-8 with TRBJ2-7; 10 bases are a match to TRBD2. Germline CDR1 SGHVS, CDR2 FQNEAQ. V lost 5 bases and J lost 2; bases outside the gene matches: 6. The CDR3 is 15 amino acids. The CDR3 spells CASSTIAGGTYEQYF. The CDR3, as DNA: TGTGCCAGCAGCACCATAGCGGGGGGAACCTACGAGCAGTACTTC.

The chain has TRBV10-1 and TRBJ1-3; no clear D. CDR3 size: 16 residues. V lost 6 bases and J lost 1, with 16 bases in between. The germline V gene has CDR1 WNHNN and CDR2 SYGVQD (reference sequence). This chain's CDR3 is CASRSGPPGSGNTIYF. The CDR3 coding sequence is TGCGCCAGCAGATCCGGGCCGCCGGGATCTGGAAACACCATATATTTT.

The chain couples TRBV27 to TRBJ2-1; possible D gene TRBD2, 6 bases. V shed 2 bases and J shed 4 bases, with 6 bases lying between them. Germline assignment: CDR1 MNHEY and CDR2 SMNVEV (reference sequence). The CDR3 length is 13 residues. CDR3 DNA: TGTGCCAGCAGTTTAGGGGGGTACAATGAGCAGTTCTTC. Translated, it gives CASSLGGYNEQFF.

The chain has TRBV9 and TRBJ2-3; 12 bases are a match to TRBD1. The J segment lost 5 bases and the V segment lost 4 bases, leaving 20 bases of the junction unmatched. The V gene's germline CDR1 is SGDLS and CDR2 YYNGEE. The CDR3 totals 20 residues. The CDR3 here is CASSTPTGTGTGGFIDTQYF. In DNA, the CDR3 is TGTGCCAGCAGCACGCCAACGGGTACCGGGACAGGGGGCTTTATAGATACGCAGTATTTT.

The rearrangement joins TRBV5-1 to TRBJ2-3; D ambiguous. CDR1 SGHRS and CDR2 YFSETQ come from the germline V gene. V lost 1 base to trimming and J lost 4 bases, with 10 bases between them. The CDR3 length is 14 residues. The CDR3 spells CASSLRRIPDTQYF. In nucleotides, the CDR3 is TGCGCCAGCAGCTTGCGGAGAATCCCAGATACGCAGTATTTT.

The rearrangement joins TRBV6-1 to TRBJ1-2; a weak D match, TRBD1 (5 bases). The CDR3 is made up of 10 amino acids. Germline loops: CDR1 MNHNS, CDR2 SASEGT. Between the trimmed V and J ends, which lost 6 bases and 7 bases, there was a span of 6 bases. The CDR3 reads CASRGGGYTF. CDR3 nucleotides: TGTGCCAGCAGGGGGGGTGGCTACACCTTC.

The rearrangement joins TRBV4-1 to TRBJ1-2, with 9 nucleotides matching TRBD1. This CDR3 contains 15 residues. Losses at the gene ends were 1 base for V and 8 bases for J; bases not matched to a gene: 8. Per the germline V gene, CDR1 is MGHRA and CDR2 is YSYEKL. CDR3 coding DNA: TGCGCCAGCAGCCAAGCCAAACAGGGGGCGGAAGGCTACACCTTC. Translated: CASSQAKQGAEGYTF.

The rearrangement links TRBV11-2 to TRBJ1-5; tentatively, D is TRBD1 (5 bases). The CDR3 contains 17 residues. CDR1 is SGHAT and CDR2 is FQNNGV in the germline V gene. V gave up 1 base and J gave up 7 bases, with 20 bases separating them. The CDR3 is CASSLGGTMDGGQPQHF. The CDR3 DNA reads as TGTGCCAGCAGCTTAGGGGGGACCATGGATGGAGGGCAGCCCCAGCATTTT.

The CDR3 DNA reads as TGTGCCAGCAGCGTAGTTGGTAGCGGGGGTGACACAGATACGCAGTATTTT. Translating gives CASSVVGSGGDTDTQYF. The chain couples TRBV9 to TRBJ2-3; TRBD2 matches 9 bases. Unmatched junction bases numbered 7, after V lost 0 bases and J lost 2 bases. CDR3 length equals 17 residues. Germline-derived CDR1 and CDR2 are SGDLS and YYNGEE.

The V call is TRBV10-2, the J call TRBJ1-5, with a weak D call TRBD1 (5 bases). Germline assignment: CDR1 WSHSY and CDR2 SAAADI. V dropped 2 bases and J dropped 2 bases, with 10 bases sitting between them. This CDR3 contains 15 residues. For the CDR3, the DNA is TGCGCCAGCAGTGAGGGGGGGATGGGCAATCAGCCCCAGCATTTT. Protein sequence: CASSEGGMGNQPQHF.

The J gene is TRBJ1-2, the V gene TRBV5-1, with TRBD1 matching 10 bases. Germline CDR1 reads SGHRS; CDR2 reads YFSETQ. The CDR3 contains 15 residues. V was pared by 4 bases and J by 4 bases, with 7 bases of the junction left unmatched. The DNA for the CDR3 is TGCGCCAGCAGCCAGACAGGGGGCGCCGGCTATGGCTACACCTTC. Translation: CASSQTGGAGYGYTF.

The chain recombines TRBV6-5 with TRBJ1-1; 9 bases map to TRBD1. Germline V gives CDR1 MNHEY, CDR2 SVGAGI. Trimming removed 4 bases from V and 11 bases from J; junction bases left unmatched: 14. CDR3 size: 15 residues. The CDR3 loop reads CASSFRDRETLGAFF. CDR3 nucleotide sequence: TGTGCCAGCAGTTTCCGGGACAGGGAGACCCTTGGCGCTTTCTTT.

This clone was observed a few times. The chain carries TRBV9 and TRBJ2-2; 7 bases agree with TRBD2. This CDR3 is built from 17 residues. The V gene's germline CDR1 is SGDLS and CDR2 YYNGEE. V was clipped by 0 bases and J by 4 bases; unmatched bases: 9. The CDR3 region has the DNA TGTGCCAGCAGCGTAGCTGCAACTAGCGAGGGCACCGGGGAGCTGTTTTTT. Translating gives CASSVAATSEGTGELFF.

Details on this clone: A junction boundary mismatches the germline segment, possibly from a read error. CDR3 DNA sequence: TGTTCCAGCAGCTTCCGGGACAGGTACGAGCAGTACTTC. Its protein product is CSSSFRDRYEQYF. J is TRBJ2-7 and V is TRBV7-9, with TRBD1 matching 8 bases. CDR1 and CDR2 from the germline V gene are SEHNR and FQNEAQ (reference sequence). The CDR3 has 13 residues.

Regarding this clone: Different DNA sequences within this sample yield the same CDR3. This chain links TRBV6-6 with TRBJ2-7, with a tentative D call TRBD2 (5 bases). The CDR3 is made up of 12 amino acids. The V end lost 0 bases, the J end lost 7 bases, and 7 bases lay between the germline ends. From germline, CDR1 is MNHNY and CDR2 SVGAGI (reference sequence). CDR3: CASSYSGGEQYF. Written as DNA, the CDR3 is TGTGCCAGCAGTTACTCCGGCGGGGAGCAGTACTTC.

CDR3 bases: TGTGCCAGTAGTATATCAGGGACAGGCAACTATGGCTACACCTTC. This codes for CASSISGTGNYGYTF. The rearrangement joins TRBV19 to TRBJ1-2; TRBD1 aligns across 8 bases. CDR1 is LNHDA and CDR2 is SQIVND in the germline V gene (reference sequence). This CDR3 spans 15 amino acids. J gave up 2 bases and V 2 bases, and 4 bases lay outside the gene matches.

V and J are TRBV23-1 and TRBJ1-4; no reliable D call. TRBV23-1 is an ORF, and what it does is uncertain. This CDR3 has 17 amino acids. The V and J ends lost 2 bases and 6 bases respectively, with 19 bases between them. The CDR3 spells CASSQPIGPERDEKLFF. CDR3 nucleotides: TGCGCCAGCAGTCAACCGATTGGCCCAGAGCGGGATGAAAAACTGTTTTTT.

This clone came up once. The V gene is TRBV4-1, the J gene TRBJ2-1, with D possibly TRBD2 on 6 matching bases. This CDR3 contains 14 residues. V lost 3 bases and J lost 7, with 13 bases in between. Germline loops: CDR1 MGHRA, CDR2 YSYEKL. CDR3 sequence: CASSQEGLSNEQFF. In nucleotides, the CDR3 is TGCGCCAGCAGCCAGGAGGGGTTAAGTAATGAGCAGTTCTTC.